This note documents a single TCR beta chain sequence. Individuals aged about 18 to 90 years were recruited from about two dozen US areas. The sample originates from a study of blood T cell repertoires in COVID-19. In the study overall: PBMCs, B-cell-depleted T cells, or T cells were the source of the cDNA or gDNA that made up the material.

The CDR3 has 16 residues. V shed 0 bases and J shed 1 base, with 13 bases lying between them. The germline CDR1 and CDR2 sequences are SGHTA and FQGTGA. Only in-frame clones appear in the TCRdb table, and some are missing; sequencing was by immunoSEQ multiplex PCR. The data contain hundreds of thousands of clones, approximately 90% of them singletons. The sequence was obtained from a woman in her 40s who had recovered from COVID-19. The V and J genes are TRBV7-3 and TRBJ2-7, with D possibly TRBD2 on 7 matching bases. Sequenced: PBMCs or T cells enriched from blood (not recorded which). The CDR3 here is CASSLTGGQSSYEQYF. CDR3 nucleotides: TGTGCCAGCAGCTTAACGGGGGGGCAGTCTTCCTACGAGCAGTACTTC.